This T cell receptor (beta chain) comes out of a study of cytomegalovirus exposure and HLA in healthy donors. Primers for the PCR totalled 60 Vbeta and 13 Jbeta. Sequencing was performed with immunoSEQ multiplex PCR; in TCRdb, only in-frame clones are kept and a portion is missing. The sample consists of some 140,000 clones, roughly 85% of them appearing once. CDR1 and CDR2 (germline): SGHRS, YFSETQ. There are 16 residues in the CDR3. With 0 bases clipped from V and 4 bases from J, the junction kept 6 bases outside the gene matches. The chain has TRBV5-1 and TRBJ1-3; 8 bases are a match to TRBD1. The material sequenced was PBMCs. The source of this sequence is a man aged 35-49 years in good health and CMV-seropositive. As DNA, the CDR3 is TGCGCCAGCAGCTTGGCAGGCAGGGGGCAAGGAAACACCATATATTTT. It is translated as CASSLAGRGQGNTIYF.